The 23 T cell receptor beta chains reported below all come from one sample, sequenced in a study of T cell responses to AZD1222 COVID-19 vaccine. Method: immunoSEQ multiplex PCR; TCRdb's copy keeps in-frame clones and lacks some. The table includes around 210,000 clones, about 95% detected once. Sequenced here: peripheral blood, sampled 28 days after the second dose of the MenACWY control vaccine. The receptors originated from an adult who received the MenACWY meningococcal vaccine as a control.

This clone was seen a single time. The gene calls are TRBV7-2 and TRBJ1-1; the D is unclear. Deletions cut 6 bases from V and 1 base from J, with 15 bases between. There are 15 residues in the CDR3. Germline CDR1 is SGHTA and CDR2 is FQGNSA. The CDR3 DNA reads TGTGCCAGCAGGGAGGGAGGACCTGGGAACACTGAAGCTTTCTTT. Residues: CASREGGPGNTEAFF.

The V call is TRBV6-1, the J call TRBJ1-1; D is uncertain. Trimming took off 0 bases at V and 2 bases at J, with 7 bases between the two ends. Germline lookup yields CDR1 MNHNS and CDR2 SASEGT. CDR3 length: 14 residues. The CDR3 region is CASSEAPANTEAFF. The CDR3 DNA follows: TGTGCCAGCAGTGAAGCCCCAGCCAACACTGAAGCTTTCTTT.

The V call is TRBV11-3, the J call TRBJ2-3; unclear D gene. The germline V and J ends were trimmed by 0 bases and 3 bases, with 4 bases remaining between them. Germline CDR1 is SGHNT and CDR2 is YENEEA. The CDR3 is made up of 13 amino acids. As DNA, the CDR3 is TGTGCCAGCAGCTTAGATCTTACAGATACGCAGTATTTT. Translating it yields CASSLDLTDTQYF.

The chain uses TRBV9 and TRBJ1-6, with D uncertain. V dropped 1 base and J dropped 5 bases, with 10 bases sitting between them. Germline CDR1 reads SGDLS; CDR2 reads YYNGEE. This CDR3 has 15 amino acids. The CDR3 DNA follows: TGTGCCAGCAGCGTATGGGGAGGGAATAATTCACCCCTCCACTTT. Translation gives CASSVWGGNNSPLHF.

The V call is TRBV2, the J call TRBJ2-7; TRBD1 aligns across 8 bases. Germline CDR1 reads SNHLY; CDR2 reads FYNNEI. This CDR3 comprises 15 residues. Unmatched junction bases numbered 9, after V lost 2 bases and J lost 6 bases. CDR3 sequence (DNA): TGTGCCAGCAGTGAACTTGTGACAGGGGAATCCGAGCAGTACTTC. It encodes CASSELVTGESEQYF.

The chain is built from TRBV28 and TRBJ1-2; TRBD1 matches 10 bases. CDR3 size: 13 residues. With V trimmed by 5 bases and J by 8 bases, 5 bases remained unmatched. Germline V gene sequence: CDR1 MDHEN, CDR2 SYDVKM. CDR3 DNA sequence: TGTGCCAGCAGTACGGGACAGGGGTGGGGCTACACCTTC. Its protein product is CASSTGQGWGYTF.

A few counts support this clone. The chain has TRBV4-1 and TRBJ2-2, with D unresolved. The CDR3 loop spans 14 amino acids. V lost 0 bases and J 7 bases, leaving 9 bases between the germline ends. The germline V gene has CDR1 MGHRA and CDR2 YSYEKL. This chain's CDR3 is CASSQEFPGGELFF. The CDR3 nucleotides are TGCGCCAGCAGCCAAGAATTTCCGGGCGGGGAGCTGTTTTTT.

The rearrangement joins TRBV5-1 to TRBJ2-1, with 10 bases lining up with TRBD2. Germline CDR1 SGHRS, CDR2 YFSETQ. J was trimmed by 2 bases and V by 0 bases; bases with no gene match: 8. The CDR3 has 18 amino acids. As DNA, the CDR3 is TGCGCCAGCAGCTTGGCCAGACTAGCGGGTCACCCCTACAATGAGCAGTTCTTC. It yields the protein CASSLARLAGHPYNEQFF.

The V and J genes are TRBV7-9 and TRBJ1-5, with D possibly TRBD1 on 6 matching bases. The V and J ends lost 6 bases and 2 bases respectively, with 14 bases between them. Germline loops: CDR1 SEHNR, CDR2 FQNEAQ (reference sequence). The CDR3 loop spans 15 amino acids. The chain's CDR3 is CASSPPGGGNQPQHF. In DNA form, the CDR3 reads TGTGCCAGCAGTCCCCCGGGGGGCGGCAATCAGCCCCAGCATTTT.

This chain joins TRBV28 and TRBJ2-7; 16 bases are shared with TRBD2. Germline V lookup: CDR1 MDHEN, CDR2 SYDVKM. V gave up 5 bases and J gave up 0 bases; unmatched junction bases: 10. This CDR3 is 19 amino acids long. CDR3 in DNA: TGTGCCAGCAGTCCTATTACCGGGACTAGCGGGAGGGCCTCCTACGAGCAGTACTTC. It is translated as CASSPITGTSGRASYEQYF.

This chain uses TRBV10-3 with TRBJ1-5; D is possibly TRBD1 (6 bases). V lost 0 bases and J 6 bases, leaving 12 bases between the germline ends. This CDR3 region has 15 residues. CDR1 ENHRY and CDR2 SYGVKD come from the germline V gene. CDR3 loop: CAISESMGGPQPQHF. In nucleotides, the CDR3 is TGTGCCATCAGTGAGTCGATGGGGGGCCCTCAGCCCCAGCATTTT.

This clone was counted only a few times. The CDR3 DNA reads TGTGCCAGCTCGGAGGTTCCGGGTAATTCACCCCTCCACTTT. This sequence encodes CASSEVPGNSPLHF. The genes are TRBV18 and TRBJ1-6; D uncertain. This CDR3 spans 14 amino acids. Per germline, CDR1 KGHSH and CDR2 LQKENI. V lost 6 bases and J 6 bases, leaving 12 bases between the germline ends.

Only one count was recorded for this clone. This sequence joins TRBV28 and TRBJ2-7; D might be TRBD1 (5 bases). The germline V and J ends were trimmed by 1 base and 4 bases, with 11 bases remaining between them. This CDR3 contains 14 residues. CDR1 MDHEN and CDR2 SYDVKM come from the germline V gene. Here the CDR3 reads CASSLYTGRYEQYF. The CDR3 DNA sequence: TGTGCCAGCAGTTTATACACAGGAAGGTACGAGCAGTACTTC.

The rearrangement joins TRBV7-3 to TRBJ2-1; TRBD2 matches at 10 bases. This CDR3 has 16 residues. The germline gives CDR1 SGHTA, CDR2 FQGTGA. Losses at the gene ends were 3 bases for V and 4 bases for J; bases not matched to a gene: 6. CDR3 coding DNA: TGTGCCAGCAGCTTCACCGGGACTAGCGCTTACAATGAGCAGTTCTTC. As protein: CASSFTGTSAYNEQFF.

The V and J genes are TRBV28 and TRBJ1-1, with D possibly being TRBD1 (6 bases). Germline CDR1 and CDR2: MDHEN and SYDVKM. There are 12 residues in the CDR3. The CDR3 here is CVTLGGRTEAFF. The DNA for the CDR3 is TGTGTCACTTTAGGGGGGCGAACTGAAGCTTTCTTT. Full variable domain (outside the CDR3, taken from reference TRBV28 and TRBJ1-1): DVKVTQSSRYLVKRTGEKVFLECVQDMDHENMFWYRQDPGLGLRLIYFSYDVKMKEKGDIPEGYSVSREKKERFSLILESASTNQTSMYLCVTLGGRTEAFFGQGTRLTVV.

The rearrangement uses TRBV14 and TRBJ2-7, with D perhaps TRBD2 (5 bases). The germline V gene has CDR1 SGHDN and CDR2 FVKESK. V was trimmed by 5 bases and J by 4 bases, leaving 12 bases between them. There are 13 residues in the CDR3. Here the CDR3 DNA reads TGTGCCAGCAGCTCCCTACTAGGTTACGAGCAGTACTTC. This encodes CASSSLLGYEQYF.

The chain has TRBV28 and TRBJ2-7; the D is unclear. Trimming shortened V by 7 bases and J by 1 base, and 8 bases separated the two germline ends. CDR1 MDHEN and CDR2 SYDVKM come from the germline V gene. The CDR3 runs to 12 residues. CDR3 bases: TGTGCCAGCACAGACATATCCTACGAGCAGTACTTC. Translated, it gives CASTDISYEQYF. Looking up the rest from reference TRBV28 and TRBJ2-7 gives the full variable domain: DVKVTQSSRYLVKRTGEKVFLECVQDMDHENMFWYRQDPGLGLRLIYFSYDVKMKEKGDIPEGYSVSREKKERFSLILESASTNQTSMYLCASTDISYEQYFGPGTRLTVT.

The rearrangement links TRBV9 to TRBJ2-5; a possible D gene is TRBD2 (6 bases). With 0 bases removed from V and 5 bases from J, the gap between germline ends came to 8 bases. The CDR3 spans 13 residues. In germline, CDR1 is SGDLS, CDR2 YYNGEE. CDR3 in DNA: TGTGCCAGCAGCGTAGGACTAGAGGAGACCCAGTACTTC. Amino acid sequence: CASSVGLEETQYF. Filled out from reference TRBV9 and TRBJ2-5, the complete variable domain reads DSGVTQTPKHLITATGQRVTLRCSPRSGDLSVYWYQQSLDQGLQFLIQYYNGEERAKGNILERFSAQQFPDLHSELNLSSLELGDSALYFCASSVGLEETQYFGPGTRLLVL.

V and J are TRBV4-3 and TRBJ1-2, with D possibly matching TRBD1 (5 bases). The V end lost 4 bases, the J end lost 5 bases, and 17 bases lay between the germline ends. This CDR3 is 15 amino acids long. Looked up from germline, CDR1 is LGHNA and CDR2 is YSLEER. The CDR3 sequence: CASSPGAPGGYGYTF. In DNA form, the CDR3 reads TGCGCCAGCAGCCCCGGAGCGCCTGGGGGTTATGGCTACACCTTC.

The chain carries TRBV19 and TRBJ1-1; 8 bases map to TRBD1. CDR3 length: 14 amino acids. V lost 4 bases, J lost 5 bases, and 6 bases stayed unmatched. Germline V CDR1 and CDR2: LNHDA, SQIVND (reference sequence). This chain's CDR3 is CASSTGGAWTEAFF. The DNA of the CDR3 is TGTGCCAGTAGTACAGGGGGCGCGTGGACTGAAGCTTTCTTT. Using reference TRBV19 and TRBJ1-1 for the parts outside the CDR3, the full variable domain is DGGITQSPKYLFRKEGQNVTLSCEQNLNHDAMYWYRQDPGQGLRLIYYSQIVNDFQKGDIAEGYSVSREKKESFPLTVTSAQKNPTAFYLCASSTGGAWTEAFFGQGTRLTVV.

The chain has TRBV14 and TRBJ2-1; D call uncertain. The CDR3 is 13 amino acids. CDR1 is SGHDN and CDR2 is FVKESK in the germline V gene. The V end lost 0 bases, the J end lost 8 bases, and 8 bases lay between the germline ends. The CDR3: CASSQDLWDEQFF. The CDR3, as DNA: TGTGCCAGCAGCCAAGATCTGTGGGATGAGCAGTTCTTC.

This chain links TRBV12-3 or TRBV12-4 with TRBJ1-1; D possibly corresponds to TRBD1 (5 bases). The CDR3 loop spans 11 amino acids. Deletions cut 8 bases from V and 7 bases from J, with 11 bases between. The CDR3 region is CASCGGFEAFF. CDR3 nucleotide sequence: TGTGCCAGCTGTGGGGGGTTTGAAGCTTTCTTT.

This chain joins TRBV6-1 and TRBJ2-1; 11 positions match TRBD2. Germline V gives CDR1 MNHNS, CDR2 SASEGT. The CDR3 loop spans 16 amino acids. J was trimmed by 2 bases and V by 3 bases; bases with no gene match: 3. CDR3 loop: CASSDSLAGAYNEQFF. CDR3 DNA: TGTGCCAGCAGTGATTCACTAGCGGGGGCCTACAATGAGCAGTTCTTC.